What follows are 22 T cell receptor beta chains derived from one specimen sequenced in a study of blood T cell repertoires in COVID-19. The protocol was immunoSEQ multiplex PCR, while the TCRdb copy is restricted to in-frame clones and leaves out a portion. This table has some 140,000 clones, about 85% appearing once. Input material: peripheral blood. The receptors originated from a human donor in a cohort sampled during active COVID-19.

This chain links TRBV15 with TRBJ2-1; D not resolved. This CDR3 region has 15 residues. Trimming took off 5 bases at V and 1 base at J, with 12 bases between the two ends. The germline CDR1 and CDR2 sequences are LNHNV and YYDKDF (reference sequence). CDR3 DNA sequence: TGTGCCACCAGCCCCCTCCCTGTGTCCTACAATGAGCAGTTCTTC. It encodes CATSPLPVSYNEQFF.

This clone has only one observation. This chain uses TRBV11-1 with TRBJ2-5, with D maybe TRBD2 (6 bases). Germline CDR1 SGHAT, CDR2 FQDESV (reference sequence). V was pared by 5 bases and J by 5 bases, with 12 bases between. CDR3 size: 13 residues. CDR3 loop: CASSVGRGETQYF. Written as DNA, the CDR3 is TGTGCCAGCAGCGTAGGGCGGGGTGAGACCCAGTACTTC. Full variable domain (outside the CDR3, taken from reference TRBV11-1 and TRBJ2-5): EAEVAQSPRYKITEKSQAVAFWCDPISGHATLYWYRQILGQGPELLVQFQDESVVDDSQLPKDRFSAERLKGVDSTLKIQPAELGDSAMYLCASSVGRGETQYFGPGTRLLVL.

The chain is built from TRBV12-3 or TRBV12-4 and TRBJ2-7; no definite D call. V lost 5 bases, J lost 6 bases, and 14 bases lay in between. This CDR3 is 13 amino acids long. CDR3 sequence: CASSVTPSLEQYF. CDR3 DNA sequence: TGTGCCAGCAGTGTGACTCCTTCCCTCGAGCAGTACTTC.

The gene calls are TRBV30 and TRBJ2-2, with TRBD2 matching over 7 bases. This CDR3 contains 12 residues. Trimming removed 7 bases from V and 4 bases from J; junction bases left unmatched: 3. Germline CDR1 reads GTSNPN; CDR2 reads SVGIG (reference sequence). In DNA, the CDR3 is TGTGCCTTGACTAGCATCACCGGGGAGCTGTTTTTT. Its protein product is CALTSITGELFF.

The rearrangement links TRBV3-1 (or the pseudogene TRBV3-2) to TRBJ1-5; D not certain. There are 13 residues in the CDR3. V dropped 0 bases and J dropped 9 bases, with 9 bases sitting between them. The germline V gene has CDR1 LGHDT and CDR2 YNNKEL (reference sequence). The CDR3 coding sequence is TGTGCCAGCAGCCAAGAGGCAGGCTCGCCCCAGCATTTT. It yields the protein CASSQEAGSPQHF.

The genes are TRBV5-8 and TRBJ2-7, with a weak D call TRBD1 (6 bases). Looked up from germline, CDR1 is SGHTS and CDR2 is YDEGEE. The CDR3 sequence is 14 residues long. Trimming stripped 3 bases from V and 3 bases from J, with 13 bases between. The DNA for the CDR3 is TGTGCCAGCAGCTCGACGGCAGGGGTCTACGAGCAGTACGTC. This encodes CASSSTAGVYEQYV.

The chain carries TRBV6-5 and TRBJ1-1; D might be TRBD1 (5 bases). The germline V gene has CDR1 MNHEY and CDR2 SVGAGI. The CDR3 length is 13 residues. Trimming stripped 5 bases from V and 1 base from J, with 8 bases between. DNA of the CDR3: TGTGCCAGCAGTATGACAGAGAACACTGAAGCTTTCTTT. Translation gives CASSMTENTEAFF.

The chain uses TRBV20-1 and TRBJ2-1; 7 bases align to TRBD2. The germline V gene has CDR1 DFQATT and CDR2 SNEGSKA (reference sequence). After removal of 3 bases from V and 4 bases from J, the junction contained 12 bases not matched to a gene. The length of the CDR3 is 16 residues. Here the CDR3 DNA reads TGCAGTGCTAGTCCCTATTTGGCTAGCGGTTACAATGAGCAGTTCTTC. Translation gives CSASPYLASGYNEQFF.

The rearrangement uses TRBV5-1 and TRBJ2-4; tentatively, D is TRBD2 (5 bases). Between the trimmed V and J ends, which lost 0 bases and 1 base, there was a span of 14 bases. The CDR3 is 17 residues long. CDR1 is SGHRS, CDR2 YFSETQ, per germline. The CDR3 bases are TGCGCCAGCAGCTTGGCGAACGGAGGCGCGGCCAAAAACATTCAGTACTTC. This encodes CASSLANGGAAKNIQYF. Together with reference TRBV5-1 and TRBJ2-4, the CDR3 gives the full variable domain: KAGVTQTPRYLIKTRGQQVTLSCSPISGHRSVSWYQQTPGQGLQFLFEYFSETQRNKGNFPGRFSGRQFSNSRSEMNVSTLELGDSALYLCASSLANGGAAKNIQYFGAGTRLSVL.

V usage is TRBV30 and J usage is TRBJ1-4; D unresolved. The V gene lost 4 bases and the J gene lost 0 bases, with 15 bases spanning the gap. Germline V gene lookup returns CDR1 GTSNPN and CDR2 SVGIG (reference sequence). This CDR3 is built from 16 residues. CDR3 amino acids: CAWKRWSSATNEKLFF. The CDR3 coding sequence is TGTGCCTGGAAGAGGTGGTCGTCTGCAACTAATGAAAAACTGTTTTTT.

The chain's CDR3 is CASSQDTPGMDSNQPQHF. CDR3 in DNA: TGCGCCAGCAGCCAAGATACACCGGGAATGGATAGCAATCAGCCCCAGCATTTT. The rearrangement joins TRBV4-1 to TRBJ1-5; no firm D call. The CDR3 runs to 18 residues. Germline V gene lookup returns CDR1 MGHRA and CDR2 YSYEKL. V lost 0 bases and J lost 0, with 15 bases in between.

The gene calls are TRBV3-1 (or the pseudogene TRBV3-2) and TRBJ2-5; maybe TRBD2 (5 bases). The CDR3 runs 15 residues. V lost 0 bases and J 5 bases, leaving 13 bases between the germline ends. Germline V lookup: CDR1 LGHDT, CDR2 YNNKEL (reference sequence). The CDR3: CASSQEGRGGETQYF. CDR3 nucleotide sequence: TGTGCCAGCAGCCAAGAAGGTAGAGGAGGTGAGACCCAGTACTTC.

The gene calls are TRBV9 and TRBJ2-5, with D perhaps TRBD2 (5 bases). The CDR3 has 12 amino acids. With 3 bases removed from V and 4 bases from J, the gap between germline ends came to 7 bases. Germline V gene sequence: CDR1 SGDLS, CDR2 YYNGEE. The CDR3 DNA sequence: TGTGCCAGCAGCGGAAGCGGAGAGACCCAGTACTTC. Encoded protein: CASSGSGETQYF.

The CDR3 sequence: CASSPRLASTSSSYNEQFF. The CDR3 DNA reads TGCGCCAGCAGCCCCAGACTAGCGTCTACCTCAAGCTCCTACAATGAGCAGTTCTTC. This chain links TRBV5-1 with TRBJ2-1, with 8 bases lining up with TRBD2. V lost 4 bases to trimming and J lost 0 bases; unmatched junction nucleotides: 15. The CDR3 loop spans 19 amino acids. Per the germline V gene, CDR1 is SGHRS and CDR2 is YFSETQ.

This clone was seen only once. V and J are TRBV3-1 (or the pseudogene TRBV3-2) and TRBJ1-1, with 7 bases lining up with TRBD1. The CDR3 spans 16 residues. J lost 0 bases, V lost 3 bases, and 7 bases had no gene match. CDR1 and CDR2 (germline): LGHDT, YNNKEL (reference sequence). The CDR3 loop reads CASSHRTGRMNTEAFF. CDR3 nucleotides: TGTGCCAGCAGCCACCGGACAGGCCGAATGAACACTGAAGCTTTCTTT.

This chain links TRBV5-6 with TRBJ1-2; D unresolved. This CDR3 comprises 17 residues. V lost 2 bases and J lost 8, with 25 bases in between. CDR1 SGHDT and CDR2 YYEEEE come from the germline V gene. In DNA, the CDR3 is TGTGCCAGCAGCTTCTACCGAACTGGAGGCGCGCCGGGAGGCTACACCTTC. Residues: CASSFYRTGGAPGGYTF.

This clone has just one count. The chain has TRBV27 and TRBJ1-2; no reliable D call. This CDR3 contains 13 residues. Germline CDR1 is MNHEY and CDR2 is SMNVEV (reference sequence). Trimming shortened V by 6 bases and J by 5 bases, and 13 bases separated the two germline ends. The CDR3 nucleotides are TGTGCCAGCAGCCAGGTATACGCGTATGGCTACACCTTC. It yields the protein CASSQVYAYGYTF.

The chain couples TRBV4-3 to TRBJ2-5; 8 bases are a match to TRBD1. The CDR3 runs 15 residues. CDR1 and CDR2 (germline): LGHNA, YSLEER. The V segment lost 4 bases and the J segment 5 bases; nucleotides outside the gene matches: 9. The CDR3 loop reads CASSRLTRTGETQYF. Written as DNA, the CDR3 is TGCGCCAGCAGCCGCTTAACACGGACAGGGGAGACCCAGTACTTC.

This sequence joins TRBV6-1 and TRBJ1-3; 7 bases match TRBD1. V was pared by 3 bases and J by 0 bases, with 2 bases of the junction left unmatched. The CDR3 is 15 residues long. CDR1 and CDR2 (germline): MNHNS, SASEGT. CDR3 DNA: TGTGCCAGCAGTGATAGGGGGCTCTCTGGAAACACCATATATTTT. It is translated as CASSDRGLSGNTIYF.

The chain is built from TRBV14 and TRBJ1-2; D call uncertain. The CDR3 runs to 12 residues. Trimming left V 4 bases short and J 8 bases short, with 11 bases between. Germline V gene lookup returns CDR1 SGHDN and CDR2 FVKESK. CDR3 amino acids: CASSLSLGGYTF. Here the CDR3 DNA reads TGTGCCAGCAGCCTTAGTCTAGGAGGCTACACCTTC.

The J gene is TRBJ1-3, the V gene TRBV5-6; TRBD1 agrees at 9 bases. This CDR3 contains 15 residues. Trimming cost V 3 bases and J 4 bases; bases outside gene matches: 5. Germline V gives CDR1 SGHDT, CDR2 YYEEEE. CDR3 DNA sequence: TGTGCCAGCAGCTGGACAGGGGATTGGGGAAACACCATATATTTT. This codes for CASSWTGDWGNTIYF.

This chain links TRBV5-1 with TRBJ2-2; D remains ambiguous. Trimming cost V 3 bases and J 1 base, with 16 bases left between them. The germline V gene has CDR1 SGHRS and CDR2 YFSETQ. The CDR3 consists of 17 residues. CDR3 DNA sequence: TGCGCCAGCAGCTCACAGATCACACCCCTGAACACCGGGGAGCTGTTTTTT. This codes for CASSSQITPLNTGELFF.